Listed below are T cell receptor beta chains from one sample, sequenced in a study of T-cell reconstitution after alpha-beta-depleted transplantation in children. TCRdb reprocessed the PCR reads with MiXCR, giving one entry per CDR3 protein. The top ten clones hold over 2.5% of a sample with just under 250,000 distinct CDR3 sequences, roughly 25% of them seen once. Source: PBMCs, taken before TCRalphabeta/CD19-depleted stem cell transplant. The receptors were sampled from a girl aged 2 to 10 with Fanconi anemia, due to receive a stem cell transplant. Both conserved end residues are part of each CDR3. D genes are given only for firm matches. Part of the rows lack a size; the others show once, few, many or a class for expanded clones.

CDR3,DNA,V,J,size,D
CSARTSDRALHSYNEQFF,TGCAGTGCTAGAACCTCGGACAGGGCGCTTCACTCCTACAATGAGCAGTTCTTC,TRBV20-1,TRBJ2-1,many,TRBD1
CASSFGTGSYEQYF,TGTGCCAGCAGTTTCGGGACAGGGTCCTACGAGCAGTACTTC,TRBV12-3/TRBV12-4,TRBJ2-7,-,TRBD1
CASSYSPLDRGGANVLTF,TGTGCCAGCAGTTACTCGCCTCTTGACAGGGGTGGGGCCAACGTCCTGACTTTC,TRBV6-5,TRBJ2-6,many,TRBD1
CSAVSGEQYF,TGCAGTGCGGTCAGTGGCGAGCAGTACTTC,TRBV20-1,TRBJ2-7,few,-
CASSLVGGRLAGLSYNEQFF,TGTGCCAGCAGCTTAGTTGGGGGTCGACTAGCGGGACTATCCTACAATGAGCAGTTCTTC,TRBV11-3,TRBJ2-1,many,TRBD2
CASTEPGLASNEQFF,TGTGCCAGCACCGAACCGGGACTAGCGTCCAATGAGCAGTTCTTC,TRBV12-3/TRBV12-4,TRBJ2-1,many,TRBD2
CASSKQGLAGVNTQYF,TGTGCCAGCAGCAAGCAGGGGCTAGCGGGAGTAAATACGCAGTATTTT,TRBV7-2,TRBJ2-3,many,TRBD2
CASSNGTGERPYEQYF,TGTGCCAGCAGCAACGGGACAGGGGAAAGACCCTACGAGCAGTACTTC,TRBV11-3,TRBJ2-7,-,TRBD1
CASRSDQPQHF,TGTGCCAGCAGAAGTGATCAGCCCCAGCATTTT,TRBV28,TRBJ1-5,few,-
CASSLSVRDSNWTGELFF,TGTGCCAGCAGTTTATCGGTCCGGGACAGTAATTGGACCGGGGAGCTGTTTTTT,TRBV27,TRBJ2-2,many,TRBD1
CSAKPGARGYGYTF,TGCAGTGCTAAACCAGGGGCTCGGGGCTATGGCTACACCTTC,TRBV20-1,TRBJ1-2,-,-
CSASGREGLQFF,TGCAGTGCTAGTGGGCGGGAGGGATTACAGTTCTTC,TRBV20-1,TRBJ2-1,-,TRBD2
CASSLVTRTGGVRDTQYF,TGTGCCAGCAGCTTAGTAACCCGGACAGGGGGCGTACGAGATACGCAGTATTTT,TRBV11-2,TRBJ2-3,-,TRBD1
CASSSPPRTGDIQYF,TGTGCCAGCAGTTCTCCGCCGAGGACAGGGGACATTCAGTACTTC,TRBV27,TRBJ2-4,many,TRBD1
CSARGTRETQYF,TGCAGTGCTAGGGGAACCCGAGAGACCCAGTACTTC,TRBV20-1,TRBJ2-5,many,-
CSVGQERNIQYF,TGCAGCGTTGGACAGGAGAGAAACATTCAGTACTTC,TRBV29-1,TRBJ2-4,many,-
CASSQDRSSGNLPDTQYF,TGTGCCAGCAGCCAAGATCGCAGTTCGGGAAACTTGCCAGATACGCAGTATTTT,TRBV4-2,TRBJ2-3,-,-
CASSLAQTVSYNEQFF,TGTGCCAGCAGCTTAGCCCAGACAGTCTCCTACAATGAGCAGTTCTTC,TRBV7-2,TRBJ2-1,-,-
CSVSTSGGRDNEQFF,TGCAGCGTTTCGACTAGCGGGGGACGGGACAATGAGCAGTTCTTC,TRBV29-1,TRBJ2-1,many,TRBD2
CASSRLSAPETYEQYF,TGTGCCAGCAGTAGACTAAGTGCCCCCGAAACCTACGAGCAGTACTTC,TRBV6-1,TRBJ2-7,-,-
CSVASPRKETQYF,TGCAGCGTTGCAAGTCCCAGAAAAGAGACCCAGTACTTC,TRBV29-1,TRBJ2-5,-,-
CSATTSYSYEQYF,TGCAGTGCTACCACCTCATACTCCTACGAGCAGTACTTC,TRBV20-1,TRBJ2-7,-,-
CASRSDRGGSYEQYF,TGTGCCAGCAGGTCGGACAGGGGGGGATCCTACGAGCAGTACTTC,TRBV6-2/TRBV6-3,TRBJ2-7,-,TRBD1
CSVDRQGRYGYTF,TGCAGCGTTGATAGGCAGGGGAGGTATGGCTACACCTTC,TRBV29-1,TRBJ1-2,-,-
CASSLFPNPYEQYF,TGTGCCAGCAGCTTATTCCCCAATCCCTACGAGCAGTACTTC,TRBV7-9,TRBJ2-7,-,-
CASSLGVRAKNIQYF,TGCGCCAGCAGCCTCGGTGTTAGGGCCAAAAACATTCAGTACTTC,TRBV4-1,TRBJ2-4,many,-